The 17 T cell receptor beta chains reported below all come from one sample, sequenced in a study of blood T cell repertoires in COVID-19 (dated by TCRdb to 2018 to 2020). Library preparation employed the immunoSEQ multiplex PCR assay. Sourced from immuneACCESS, this table was stored by TCRdb with only in-frame sequences that have V and J called. A share of the clones is absent; for the studies checked, an unresolved V gene accounts for under half, and the remainder has no known explanation. Counted in this sample were roughly 410,000 clones; around 92% of them appeared once. Of the sample, more than 1% is held by the ten largest clones. The sequencing sample was made of peripheral blood. The receptors stem from a man aged 40-50 years with acute or convalescent COVID-19.

This chain's CDR3 is CASSGTRTAETQYF. CDR3 nucleotide sequence: TGTGCCAGCTCGGGGACTAGAACGGCTGAGACCCAGTACTTC. V usage is TRBV18 and J usage is TRBJ2-5, with 8 bases fitting TRBD2. V lost 6 bases to trimming and J lost 5 bases; unmatched junction nucleotides: 8. Germline V lookup: CDR1 KGHSH, CDR2 LQKENI. The CDR3 length is 14 residues.

V and J are TRBV29-1 and TRBJ1-1; 9 positions agree with TRBD1. V trimming: 7 bases; J trimming: 5 bases; junction bases outside the gene matches: 8. This CDR3 comprises 13 residues. Germline loops: CDR1 SQVTM, CDR2 ANQGSEA. In DNA, the CDR3 is TGCAGCGCATACAGGGGGCTTGGGACTGAAGCTTTCTTT. Translated, it gives CSAYRGLGTEAFF.

This chain's CDR3 is CASSPTGNNYGYTF. In DNA form, the CDR3 reads TGCGCCAGCAGCCCGACAGGGAATAACTATGGCTACACCTTC. This chain joins TRBV5-1 and TRBJ1-2; 7 bases agree with TRBD1. CDR1 is SGHRS, CDR2 YFSETQ, per germline. The CDR3 is 14 amino acids. Unmatched junction bases numbered 4, after V lost 4 bases and J lost 1 base.

The chain links TRBV28 to TRBJ1-4; the D gene is possibly TRBD1 (6 bases). This CDR3 is built from 13 residues. The germline gives CDR1 MDHEN, CDR2 SYDVKM. The ends were cut back, 10 bases at V and 7 bases at J, with 16 bases in the middle. The CDR3 DNA reads as TGTGCCACGAGCGGGGGCGCGAGTGAAAAACTGTTTTTT. It codes for CATSGGASEKLFF.

This clone was detected once. The same CDR3 also results from other DNA sequences found in this sample. The rearrangement joins TRBV12-3 or TRBV12-4 to TRBJ2-1; possible D gene TRBD2, 5 bases. The V and J ends lost 0 bases and 9 bases respectively, with 6 bases between them. This CDR3 comprises 12 residues. In nucleotides, the CDR3 is TGTGCCAGCAGTTTAGCGGGAGCTGAGCAGTTCTTC. Translation: CASSLAGAEQFF.

CDR3 sequence (DNA): TGTGCCAGCAGTTACTCTCTGGAGGAGAACACTGAAGCTTTCTTT. Translated: CASSYSLEENTEAFF. The chain joins TRBV6-2 or TRBV6-3 to TRBJ1-1; D unresolved. The CDR3 has 15 residues. The V gene's germline CDR1 is MNHEY and CDR2 SVGEGT. V was clipped by 0 bases and J by 1 base, with 9 bases between them.

The rearrangement joins TRBV7-9 to TRBJ2-7, with 9 bases fitting TRBD2. Trimming at V came to 5 bases and at J to 0 bases, leaving 2 bases not matched to a gene. CDR1 is SEHNR and CDR2 is FQNEAQ in the germline V gene (reference sequence). The CDR3 totals 14 residues. CDR3: CASSRTSVSYEQYF. CDR3 nucleotides: TGTGCCAGCAGCAGGACTAGCGTCTCCTACGAGCAGTACTTC.

The gene calls are TRBV7-8 and TRBJ2-1, with 14 bases that match TRBD2. The germline V gene encodes CDR1 SGHVS and CDR2 FQNEAQ. This CDR3 region has 12 residues. J gave up 16 bases and V 4 bases, and 3 bases lay outside the gene matches. CDR3 coding DNA: TGTGCCAGCAGCTCGGGACTAGCGGGAGTATTCTTC. It is translated as CASSSGLAGVFF.

This sequence joins TRBV5-1 and TRBJ1-4; 7 bases fit TRBD1. Germline CDR1 and CDR2: SGHRS and YFSETQ. There are 14 residues in the CDR3. V was pared by 7 bases and J by 5 bases, with 8 bases of the junction left unmatched. The CDR3 here is CASRILGQNEKLFF. The CDR3 DNA reads TGCGCCAGCCGAATATTGGGACAGAATGAAAAACTGTTTTTT.

The sample holds a few counts of this clone. The CDR3 region has the DNA TGCGCCAGCAGCTTGGGGGTCAGGGGTTACGAGCAGTACTTC. It specifies CASSLGVRGYEQYF. This chain connects TRBV5-1 to TRBJ2-7; TRBD1 is a possible D gene (6 bases). The CDR3 is 14 residues long. V dropped 0 bases and J dropped 4 bases, with 11 bases sitting between them. Germline V gives CDR1 SGHRS, CDR2 YFSETQ.

The V and J genes are TRBV6-5 and TRBJ2-5, with 12 bases matching TRBD1. V was clipped by 2 bases and J by 8 bases; unmatched bases: 3. CDR1 and CDR2 from the germline V gene are MNHEY and SVGAGI. The CDR3 is 14 amino acids. The CDR3 is CASSYPGQGATQYF. CDR3 coding DNA: TGTGCCAGCAGTTACCCGGGACAGGGGGCTACCCAGTACTTC.

This clone was detected a few times. The V call is TRBV6-5, the J call TRBJ1-2, with 7 nucleotides matching TRBD1. This CDR3 is 14 amino acids long. Germline CDR1 MNHEY, CDR2 SVGAGI. After removal of 7 bases from V and 5 bases from J, the junction contained 10 bases not matched to a gene. The CDR3 reads CASMSRGPTYGYTF. CDR3 DNA sequence: TGTGCCAGCATGTCAAGGGGGCCCACTTATGGCTACACCTTC.

The J gene is TRBJ1-4, the V gene TRBV29-1, with D maybe TRBD1 (5 bases). The CDR3 runs 13 residues. V lost 6 bases to trimming and J lost 4 bases, with 12 bases between them. Germline-derived CDR1 and CDR2 are SQVTM and ANQGSEA. The CDR3 DNA reads TGCAGCGTCGCGGGACGGTTTAATGAAAAACTGTTTTTT. It yields the protein CSVAGRFNEKLFF.

V gene TRBV27 combines with J gene TRBJ1-1; TRBD1 matches at 8 bases. The V and J ends lost 5 bases and 4 bases, in that order; junction bases with no gene match: 6. The germline CDR1 and CDR2 sequences are MNHEY and SMNVEV (reference sequence). This CDR3 region has 14 residues. The CDR3 is CASSVVTGATEAFF. In nucleotides, the CDR3 is TGTGCCAGCAGTGTCGTGACAGGGGCCACTGAAGCTTTCTTT.

The chain carries TRBV6-1 and TRBJ2-7; perhaps TRBD1 as D (6 bases). V lost 2 bases, J lost 5 bases, and 22 bases lay in between. The V gene's germline CDR1 is MNHNS and CDR2 SASEGT. This CDR3 comprises 17 residues. The CDR3 DNA reads as TGTGCCAGCAGTGAAAGGTTTGTTGGGACAACCTTCAACGAGCAGTACTTC. Its protein product is CASSERFVGTTFNEQYF.

This rearrangement joins TRBV18 to TRBJ2-2; 12 nucleotides agree with TRBD1. The CDR3 spans 18 residues. The V segment lost 0 bases and the J segment 6 bases; nucleotides outside the gene matches: 8. Germline V lookup: CDR1 KGHSH, CDR2 LQKENI. The CDR3: CASSPPLGQGARAGELFF. The DNA of the CDR3 is TGTGCCAGCTCACCACCGTTGGGACAGGGGGCGCGAGCCGGGGAGCTGTTTTTT.

This CDR3 is CASSMGGYNEQFF. The CDR3 region has the DNA TGTGCCAGTAGTATGGGGGGCTACAATGAGCAGTTCTTC. The chain couples TRBV19 to TRBJ2-1; TRBD2 might be the D (6 bases). Per germline, CDR1 LNHDA and CDR2 SQIVND (reference sequence). The CDR3 has 13 residues. V was cut by 3 bases and J by 3 bases, with 6 bases left in between.